Detailed here is one T cell receptor (beta chain). Its antigen remains unidentified. This table comes from immunoSEQ multiplex PCR, and its TCRdb copy is limited to in-frame clones, with some not included. The data contain about 140,000 clones, 88% of them seen just once; the ten biggest clones take up about 3.1%. This sample was included in a study of T cell responses to AZD1222 COVID-19 vaccine. The CDR3 has 17 residues. Germline V gene data show CDR1 as SGHDT and CDR2 as YYEEEE. Trimming pared 0 bases from V and 1 base from J, leaving 16 bases between. Study outcomes and limitations: Repertoire samples came only from after the peak T cell response.

The rearrangement joins TRBV5-6 to TRBJ1-1; possible D gene TRBD1, 6 bases. The TCR comes from an adult who received the AZD1222 COVID-19 vaccine. Source: peripheral blood, taken 28 days after the second AZD1222 dose. CDR3 sequence: CASSLEGGRLQNTEAFF. The CDR3 DNA reads TGTGCCAGCAGCTTGGAGGGGGGGCGCCTCCAGAACACTGAAGCTTTCTTT.